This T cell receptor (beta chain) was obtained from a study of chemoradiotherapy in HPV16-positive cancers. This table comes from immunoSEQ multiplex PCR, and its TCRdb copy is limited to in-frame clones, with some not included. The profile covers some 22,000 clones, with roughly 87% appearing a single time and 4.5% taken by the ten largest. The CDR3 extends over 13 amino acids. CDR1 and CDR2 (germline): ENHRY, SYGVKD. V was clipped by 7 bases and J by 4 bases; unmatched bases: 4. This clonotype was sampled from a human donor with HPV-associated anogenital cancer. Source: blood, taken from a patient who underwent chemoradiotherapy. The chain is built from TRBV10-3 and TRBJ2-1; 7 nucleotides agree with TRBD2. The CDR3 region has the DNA TGTGCCATCACGCGGGGGAATTACAATGAGCAGTTCTTC. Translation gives CAITRGNYNEQFF.